The 25 T cell receptor beta chains listed next were all sequenced from one sample in a study of blood T cells in healthy people across ages. Then a second PCR, running roughly 6 to 11 cycles, was carried out with a sample-barcoded 5' primer and a J-beta primer mix. TCRdb used MiXCR to reprocess the 5' RACE reads, holding one entry per CDR3 protein. The repertoire holds roughly 1,300,000 distinct CDR3 sequences, with approximately 59% as singletons. Sequenced material: blood. The source of these receptors is a man between 18 and 29 years old in good health.

The chain combines TRBV25-1 with TRBJ2-7; 9 bases map to TRBD1. The CDR3 sequence is 14 residues long. With 4 bases clipped from V and 5 bases from J, the junction kept 6 bases outside the gene matches. Looked up from germline, CDR1 is MGHDK and CDR2 is SYGVNS. The CDR3 DNA sequence: TGTGCCAGCAGTGGGACAGGGGCTGTAAACGAGCAGTACTTC. Its protein product is CASSGTGAVNEQYF.

The CDR3 DNA reads TGCGCCAGCAGCCGGCAGTCTTCTAGCACAGATACGCAGTATTTT. Its protein product is CASSRQSSSTDTQYF. The rearrangement joins TRBV4-3 to TRBJ2-3; D is undetermined. Germline CDR1 LGHNA, CDR2 YSLEER. The CDR3 extends over 15 amino acids. V was clipped by 4 bases and J by 0 bases, with 11 bases between them.

This chain uses TRBV18 with TRBJ2-5; the match to TRBD1 covers 9 bases. The J call is doubtful: the DNA matches TRBJ2-7 better. This CDR3 spans 15 amino acids. CDR1 KGHSH and CDR2 LQKENI come from the germline V gene. The CDR3 coding sequence is TGTGCCAGCTCAGCTCTACAGGGGGCAACCTACGAGCAGTACTTC. Translated: CASSALQGATYEQYF.

The chain has TRBV2 and TRBJ2-5; D possibly corresponds to TRBD2 (5 bases). V dropped 9 bases and J dropped 7 bases, with 24 bases sitting between them. The germline V gene encodes CDR1 SNHLY and CDR2 FYNNEI. This CDR3 spans 15 amino acids. The CDR3 DNA reads as TGTGCCAGTATCCTTACCCCCTTGGAGGAGGCGACCCAGTACTTC. It translates to CASILTPLEEATQYF.

J is TRBJ2-4 and V is TRBV4-2; D may be TRBD2 (5 bases). The J call may be in error: the DNA end matches TRBJ2-7 better. CDR1 is LGHNA and CDR2 is YNFKEQ in the germline V gene. The CDR3 sequence is 15 residues long. The CDR3 sequence: CASSQEGRSSYEQYF. CDR3 nucleotides: TGTGCCAGCAGCCAAGAGGGGAGATCGTCCTACGAGCAGTACTTC.

J is TRBJ1-4 and V is TRBV5-5; D may be TRBD1 (6 bases). V was cut by 4 bases and J by 6 bases, with 16 bases left in between. Germline V gene lookup returns CDR1 SGHKS and CDR2 YYEKEE (reference sequence). The CDR3 contains 15 residues. CDR3 in amino acids: CASSTSGTRDEKLFF. The CDR3 DNA is TGTGCCAGCAGCACCTCCGGGACAAGGGATGAAAAACTGTTTTTT.

The V gene is TRBV3-1, the J gene TRBJ2-5; 11 bases are a match to TRBD2. Germline V CDR1 and CDR2: LGHDT, YNNKEL (reference sequence). The J segment lost 5 bases and the V segment lost 0 bases, leaving 11 bases of the junction unmatched. CDR3 length: 18 amino acids. CDR3 nucleotide sequence: TGTGCCAGCAGCCAAGATTACCTAGCGGGAGGAGGTAGGGAGACCCAGTACTTC. Translation gives CASSQDYLAGGGRETQYF.

V and J are TRBV21-1 and TRBJ1-5. TRBV21-1 is reported as a pseudogene. This CDR3 comprises 15 residues. The CDR3 region is CASSKDEPSNQPQHF. CDR3 sequence (DNA): TGTGCCAGCAGCAAAGATGAGCCTAGCAATCAGCCCCAGCATTTT.

The chain links TRBV25-1 to TRBJ2-5, with D unresolved. CDR1 and CDR2 from the germline V gene are MGHDK and SYGVNS. V lost 2 bases and J lost 11, with 24 bases in between. The CDR3 contains 16 residues. As DNA, the CDR3 is TGTGCCAGCAGTGAAACATCCCACCGAGGCTACAATGAGCAGTACTTC. It translates to CASSETSHRGYNEQYF.

This clonotype was seen a handful of times. V gene TRBV29-1 combines with J gene TRBJ2-1; tentative D call: TRBD2 (6 bases). The CDR3 length is 11 residues. Germline V lookup: CDR1 SQVTM, CDR2 ANQGSEA. CDR3 coding DNA: TGCATTTGCGGGGCGTACAATGAGCAGTTCTTC. It yields the protein CICGAYNEQFF.

The chain employs TRBV5-6 and TRBJ1-1; D may be TRBD1 (5 bases). The CDR3 contains 16 residues. V lost 4 bases to trimming and J lost 5 bases, with 21 bases between them. Germline-derived CDR1 and CDR2 are SGHDT and YYEEEE. CDR3 nucleotides: TGTGCCAGCAGCCCGGACACGTCACCGGTAGGGACTGAAGCTTTCTTT. Amino acids: CASSPDTSPVGTEAFF.

This clonotype has just a few counts. The CDR3 protein is CASRSEVGQYEQYF. CDR3 nucleotides: TGTGCCAGTAGGTCAGAGGTGGGACAATACGAGCAGTACTTC. The chain carries TRBV11-2 and TRBJ2-7; maybe TRBD1 (6 bases). The CDR3 spans 14 residues. V lost 9 bases to trimming and J lost 4 bases, with 19 bases between them. Looked up from germline, CDR1 is SGHAT and CDR2 is FQNNGV. The complete variable domain, with remaining parts taken from reference TRBV11-2 and TRBJ2-7, reads EAGVAQSPRYKIIEKRQSVAFWCNPISGHATLYWYQQILGQGPKLLIQFQNNGVVDDSQLPKDRFSAERLKGVDSTLKIQPAKLEDSAVYLCASRSEVGQYEQYFGPGTRLTVT.

V usage is TRBV6-4 and J usage is TRBJ1-3, with D hard to call. There are 11 residues in the CDR3. Germline V gene sequence: CDR1 MRHNA, CDR2 SNTAGT. The V gene lost 6 bases and the J gene lost 10 bases, with 10 bases spanning the gap. CDR3 coding DNA: TGTGCCAGCAGCCTACCCGGGACCATATATTTT. Translation gives CASSLPGTIYF.

This sequence joins TRBV7-2 and TRBJ2-7; 7 positions match TRBD1. The CDR3 loop spans 15 amino acids. V lost 1 base and J lost 4; bases outside the gene matches: 7. Per germline, CDR1 SGHTA and CDR2 FQGNSA. DNA of the CDR3: TGTGCCAGCAGCTTAGTCGGGACAGAAATATACGAGCAGTACTTC. Its translation: CASSLVGTEIYEQYF.

This chain connects TRBV6-1 to TRBJ1-4, with D possibly being TRBD1 (5 bases). This CDR3 comprises 14 residues. The V gene lost 3 bases and the J gene lost 5 bases, with 10 bases spanning the gap. Germline values: CDR1 MNHNS, CDR2 SASEGT. CDR3 in amino acids: CASSESGGNEKLFF. The DNA of the CDR3 is TGTGCCAGCAGTGAGTCGGGGGGAAATGAAAAACTGTTTTTT.

Note on this clonotype: At one boundary the junction diverges from the germline segment, which might be a read error. The J gene is TRBJ2-7, the V gene TRBV27; TRBD2 matches at 8 bases. This CDR3 spans 15 amino acids. The V gene's germline CDR1 is MNHEY and CDR2 SMNVEV (reference sequence). The DNA of the CDR3 is TGCGCCAGCGGGGGAACCTACGAGCGTCTCTACGAGCAGTACTTC. Its translation: CASGGTYERLYEQYF.

This clonotype was recorded many times. One junction end disagrees with the germline gene, perhaps due to a read error. The CDR3 coding sequence is TGTGCCAGCAGCCAAGGTCGAGGGTCCTACGAGCAGTACTTC. Encoded protein: CASSQGRGSYEQYF. J is TRBJ2-7 and V is TRBV4-1; the D gene is possibly TRBD2 (5 bases). The V gene's germline CDR1 is MGHRA and CDR2 YSYEKL. This CDR3 spans 14 amino acids.

The chain uses TRBV7-9 and TRBJ2-7, with D perhaps matching TRBD1 or TRBD2 (5 bases each). CDR3 length: 13 residues. Trimming removed 8 bases from V and 6 bases from J, with 17 bases in between. Germline V lookup: CDR1 SEHNR, CDR2 FQNEAQ (reference sequence). Written as DNA, the CDR3 is TGTGCCAGCTCCGCAGGGAGTCCTGGCGAGCAGTACTTC. Its translation: CASSAGSPGEQYF. The entire variable domain, with the rest obtained from reference TRBV7-9 and TRBJ2-7, is as follows: DTGVSQNPRHKITKRGQNVTFRCDPISEHNRLYWYRQTLGQGPEFLTYFQNEAQLEKSRLLSDRFSAERPKGSFSTLEIQRTEQGDSAMYLCASSAGSPGEQYFGPGTRLTVT.

CDR3 sequence reads: CASSPGEGTSTDNEQFF. The DNA of the CDR3 is TGTGCCAGCAGCCCTGGGGAGGGGACTAGTACGGACAATGAGCAGTTCTTC. The chain links TRBV27 to TRBJ2-1, with TRBD2 matching 8 bases. The CDR3 is 17 residues long. V was pared by 6 bases and J by 5 bases, with 15 bases of the junction left unmatched. Looked up from germline, CDR1 is MNHEY and CDR2 is SMNVEV (reference sequence).

Notes on this clonotype: One junction end disagrees with the germline gene, perhaps due to a read error. The CDR3 region has the DNA TGTGCCAGCGGCCAAGTAACAGGGAACTATGGCTACACCTTC. Protein: CASGQVTGNYGYTF. The chain recombines TRBV4-2 with TRBJ1-2; possible D gene TRBD1, 6 bases. Germline V lookup: CDR1 LGHNA, CDR2 YNFKEQ. The CDR3 extends over 14 amino acids.

This chain links TRBV11-2 with TRBJ2-3, with 10 bases fitting TRBD2. The CDR3 is made up of 16 amino acids. The germline V gene encodes CDR1 SGHAT and CDR2 FQNNGV. Trimming removed 5 bases from V and 3 bases from J; junction bases left unmatched: 8. The CDR3 loop reads CASSPHGLAETDTQYF. The CDR3 DNA follows: TGTGCCAGCAGCCCACACGGACTAGCGGAAACAGATACGCAGTATTTT.

The chain employs TRBV10-1 and TRBJ2-5; unclear D gene. Trimming cost V 3 bases and J 1 base, with 15 bases left between them. Germline assignment: CDR1 WNHNN and CDR2 SYGVQD (reference sequence). CDR3 length: 16 amino acids. The CDR3 coding sequence is TGCGCCAGCAGTGATTCGTGGGCAGGAACCCAAGAGACCCAGTACTTC. This translates into CASSDSWAGTQETQYF.

This sequence joins TRBV11-2 and TRBJ2-3; possible D gene TRBD2, 6 bases. Deletions cut 1 base from V and 2 bases from J, with 13 bases between. CDR3 length equals 16 residues. CDR1 and CDR2 (germline): SGHAT, FQNNGV. As DNA, the CDR3 is TGTGCCAGCAGCTTAGGACCCAGCGGGTACACAGATACGCAGTATTTT. Its translation is CASSLGPSGYTDTQYF. The variable domain in full, completed from reference TRBV11-2 and TRBJ2-3, reads EAGVAQSPRYKIIEKRQSVAFWCNPISGHATLYWYQQILGQGPKLLIQFQNNGVVDDSQLPKDRFSAERLKGVDSTLKIQPAKLEDSAVYLCASSLGPSGYTDTQYFGPGTRLTVL.

The genes are TRBV5-1 and TRBJ1-2; possibly TRBD1 for D (6 bases). The CDR3 length is 14 residues. Germline CDR1 reads SGHRS; CDR2 reads YFSETQ. Between the trimmed V and J ends, which lost 4 bases and 4 bases, there was a span of 14 bases. The CDR3 is CASSGSGTTYGYTF. Here the CDR3 DNA reads TGCGCCAGCAGCGGCTCCGGGACAACCTATGGCTACACCTTC.

The sample holds one count of this clonotype. The V gene is TRBV15, the J gene TRBJ2-1; D may be TRBD1 (5 bases). CDR3 length equals 15 residues. V was shortened by 0 bases and J by 6 bases, with 12 bases between the two germline ends. Germline V gives CDR1 LNHNV, CDR2 YYDKDF (reference sequence). CDR3 in amino acids: CATSRDGQGGNEQFF. CDR3 sequence (DNA): TGTGCCACCAGCAGAGATGGGCAGGGCGGCAATGAGCAGTTCTTC.